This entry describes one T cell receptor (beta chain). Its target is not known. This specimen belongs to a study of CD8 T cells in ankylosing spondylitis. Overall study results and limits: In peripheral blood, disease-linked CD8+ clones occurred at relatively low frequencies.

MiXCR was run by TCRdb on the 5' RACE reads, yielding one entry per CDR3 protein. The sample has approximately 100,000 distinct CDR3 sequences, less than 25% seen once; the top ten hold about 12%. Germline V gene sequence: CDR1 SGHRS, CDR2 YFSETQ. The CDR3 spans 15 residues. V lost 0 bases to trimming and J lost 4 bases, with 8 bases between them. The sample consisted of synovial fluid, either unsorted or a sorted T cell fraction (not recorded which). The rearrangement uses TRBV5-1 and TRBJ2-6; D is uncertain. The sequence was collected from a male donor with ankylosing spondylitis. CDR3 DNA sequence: TGCGCCAGCAGCTTGGGGGCAGGAGGGGCCAACGTCCTGACTTTC. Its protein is CASSLGAGGANVLTF.